This T cell receptor beta chain was sequenced during a study of T cells after yellow fever vaccination. Study results and caveats: Most primary-vaccination clones reappeared after the booster (approximately 95% CD4, roughly 88% CD8). The study found a weaker secondary response that peaked faster, day 5 versus 15. Relatively few clonotypes were ones that appeared in both CD4 and CD8 compartments.

In making TCR cDNA, 5'RACE template switching added a universal primer site and UMIs to it. One entry per CDR3 protein results from TCRdb running MiXCR on the 5' RACE reads. This table holds some 300,000 distinct CDR3 sequences, about 8.3% found once. This clonotype was picked up a small number of times. Its target is unknown. V shed 1 base and J 6 bases; nucleotides not matched to a gene: 5. CDR3 length equals 15 residues. Germline values: CDR1 SGHRS, CDR2 YFSETQ. This chain links TRBV5-1 with TRBJ2-4, with 9 bases identical to TRBD1. The material was PBMCs, obtained around 45 days after the first yellow fever vaccination. This sequence originates from a man aged 18-30 years who received the YFV17D yellow fever vaccine. The CDR3 nucleotides read TGCGCCAGCAGCTTGCTTTTGGGACAGGGAAACATTCAGTACTTC. Translation gives CASSLLLGQGNIQYF.